This entry is about one TCR beta chain. The antigen remains undetermined. These data originate in a study of PD-1 blockade in classical Hodgkin lymphoma. In every patient, relapse followed autologous stem cell transplantation, while exposure to brentuximab vedotin differed. Repertoires were generated with immunoSEQ multiplex PCR, while TCRdb's copy carries only in-frame clones and drops some. This sample has some 23,000 clones, with about four fifths found just once. This CDR3 comprises 12 residues. Per the germline V gene, CDR1 is SGHAT and CDR2 is FQNNGV. The ends were cut back, 5 bases at V and 13 bases at J, with 15 bases in the middle. Study-wide results and caveats: Lower baseline TCR diversity was reported for newly diagnosed patients than for healthy donors. Initiation of nivolumab under 1 year after ASCT led to exclusion of patients. Newly diagnosed patients had diversity similar to the baseline diversity of complete responders. There remain no defined causes for the repertoire differences, which possibly reflect disease activity or prior therapy.

V gene TRBV11-2 combines with J gene TRBJ2-1, with D perhaps TRBD2 (6 bases). This material consisted of peripheral blood mononuclear cells (PBMCs), taken before the second cycle of nivolumab. This clonotype was obtained from a human donor with classical Hodgkin lymphoma. CDR3 nucleotides: TGTGCCAGCAGCCTGGGGGGTAATGGACAGTTCTTC. It codes for CASSLGGNGQFF.